Below are 20 T cell receptor beta chains sequenced from a single sample in a study of human T cells and chemical hapten exposure (dated by TCRdb to the early 2020s). Receptor libraries were prepared by RACE. This sample was sequenced with a NextSeq 500. The public reads were run again by TCRdb, first through fastp at Q25 and then through MiXCR, and only productive beta chains were kept. Entries are consolidated by CDR3 protein sequence, retaining the most common genes and DNA. This sample is represented by tens of thousands of distinct CDR3 sequences; about 8.9% of them were singletons. The leading ten clones occupy 3.6% of the sample. What this sample's time point label stands for: pre-sensitization, week 0. This specimen's treatment or condition label, per the study, means: therapeutic diphenylcyclopropenone sensitization with weekly scalp DPC. This sample comprised whole blood, obtained in connection with sensitization to the hapten diphenylcyclopropenone (DPC). The source of these receptors is a woman in her forties with alopecia areata. Some clones in this sample may be carry-over from other donors' samples.

This clonotype was observed many times. This chain connects TRBV27 to TRBJ1-2; 8 bases fit TRBD1. The CDR3 covers 16 residues. Per germline, CDR1 MNHEY and CDR2 SMNVEV (reference sequence). The junction had 10 bases not matched to a gene; V was cut back by 2 bases and J by 5 bases. The CDR3 loop reads CASSLKGPHRGYGYTF. The CDR3 DNA reads TGTGCCAGCAGTTTAAAGGGCCCCCACAGGGGGTATGGCTACACCTTC.

The CDR3 spells CASSLEGHLNTEAFF. Here the CDR3 DNA reads TGTGCCAGCAGCTTAGAGGGCCACTTGAACACTGAAGCTTTCTTT. The chain carries TRBV11-2 and TRBJ1-1; D ambiguous. Germline V lookup: CDR1 SGHAT, CDR2 FQNNGV. This CDR3 has 15 amino acids. V dropped 0 bases and J dropped 0 bases, with 8 bases sitting between them.

This chain joins TRBV6-6 and TRBJ1-1; a weak D match, TRBD1 (6 bases). In germline, CDR1 is MNHNY, CDR2 SVGAGI (reference sequence). V dropped 2 bases and J dropped 0 bases, with 7 bases sitting between them. CDR3 length: 14 amino acids. This chain's CDR3 is CASSYGQLNTEAFF. The CDR3 DNA follows: TGTGCCAGCAGTTACGGACAGTTGAACACTGAAGCTTTCTTT.

Ten or more counts support this clonotype. The V and J genes are TRBV4-3 and TRBJ2-1; 9 nucleotides agree with TRBD2. V lost 1 base to trimming and J lost 5 bases; unmatched junction nucleotides: 3. There are 15 residues in the CDR3. CDR1 LGHNA and CDR2 YSLEER come from the germline V gene. CDR3 DNA sequence: TGCGCCAGCAGCCAAGGTAGCGGGGGCAACAATGAGCAGTTCTTC. It codes for CASSQGSGGNNEQFF.

This clonotype has only a few counts. V gene TRBV12-3 or TRBV12-4 combines with J gene TRBJ2-7; D unresolved. CDR3 size: 11 residues. V was clipped by 5 bases and J by 5 bases, with 7 bases between them. For the CDR3, the DNA is TGTGCCAGCAGTGCCTTCGACGAGCAGTACTTC. This translates into CASSAFDEQYF.

This clonotype was seen repeatedly, ten times or more. The chain carries TRBV4-2 and TRBJ2-2, with D perhaps matching TRBD1 or TRBD2 (7 bases each). Germline CDR1 is LGHNA and CDR2 is YNFKEQ. This CDR3 has 15 amino acids. The V and J ends lost 4 bases and 4 bases respectively, with 13 bases between them. The CDR3 DNA is TGTGCCAGCAGCCCCCAGGGGGAGGGCACCGGGGAGCTGTTTTTT. It codes for CASSPQGEGTGELFF.

This clonotype was seen at least ten times. The rearrangement uses TRBV5-4 and TRBJ2-7; either TRBD1 or TRBD2 may supply D (5 bases each). V shed 4 bases and J shed 4 bases, with 15 bases lying between them. Per the germline V gene, CDR1 is SGHNT and CDR2 is YYREEE (reference sequence). CDR3 length: 14 residues. The CDR3 DNA reads TGTGCCAGCAGCCCCCAGGGCCGGGGATACGAGCAGTACTTC. It translates to CASSPQGRGYEQYF.

At least ten counts were recorded for this clonotype. The chain couples TRBV2 to TRBJ2-3; D is uncertain. The CDR3 is 16 residues long. Germline loops: CDR1 SNHLY, CDR2 FYNNEI. Trimming stripped 2 bases from V and 2 bases from J, with 14 bases between. CDR3: CASSERSTALTDTQYF. CDR3 nucleotides: TGTGCCAGCAGTGAAAGAAGTACAGCACTCACAGATACGCAGTATTTT.

V usage is TRBV2 and J usage is TRBJ2-1; D is tentatively TRBD1 or TRBD2 (5 bases each). Germline V gene lookup returns CDR1 SNHLY and CDR2 FYNNEI. CDR3 size: 11 residues. V was shortened by 8 bases and J by 10 bases, with 12 bases between the two germline ends. The CDR3, as DNA: TGTGCCAGCCATCGGGGCCTGGAGCAGTTCTTC. Its protein product is CASHRGLEQFF.

In its sample, this clonotype was seen many times. The rearrangement uses TRBV18 and TRBJ1-2, with D tentatively TRBD1 (6 bases). Germline V gene sequence: CDR1 KGHSH, CDR2 LQKENI. The CDR3 has 15 amino acids. V lost 3 bases to trimming and J lost 3 bases, with 14 bases between them. CDR3 region: CASSPGGRSDYGYTF. The DNA of the CDR3 is TGTGCCAGCTCACCCGGGGGGCGATCCGACTATGGCTACACCTTC.

This clonotype was counted ten times or more. This rearrangement joins TRBV10-3 to TRBJ1-2; D remains unclear. This CDR3 contains 12 residues. V shed 8 bases and J shed 3 bases, with 10 bases lying between them. The germline V gene encodes CDR1 ENHRY and CDR2 SYGVKD. For the CDR3, the DNA is TGTGCCATCCGAACGCAAGACTATGGCTACACCTTC. It is translated as CAIRTQDYGYTF.

This clonotype has more than one count but fewer than ten. V and J are TRBV20-1 and TRBJ2-7; TRBD2 aligns across 7 bases. With V trimmed by 5 bases and J by 0 bases, 7 bases remained unmatched. The CDR3 is 14 amino acids. From germline, CDR1 is DFQATT and CDR2 SNEGSKA (reference sequence). In DNA, the CDR3 is TGCAGTGCTCTTCGGGGGGTTAGCTCCTACGAGCAGTACTTC. Its protein is CSALRGVSSYEQYF.

V usage is TRBV20-1 and J usage is TRBJ2-3, with D possibly called TRBD1 or TRBD2 (5 bases each). Trimming pared 6 bases from V and 4 bases from J, leaving 14 bases between. This CDR3 spans 13 amino acids. Germline V gene data show CDR1 as DFQATT and CDR2 as SNEGSKA (reference sequence). CDR3: CSAPGPGADTQYF. CDR3 DNA sequence: TGCAGTGCCCCGGGGCCCGGGGCAGATACGCAGTATTTT.

This clonotype has just a few counts. The chain carries TRBV13 and TRBJ2-3, with no clear D. V was trimmed by 6 bases and J by 0 bases, leaving 25 bases between them. The CDR3 is made up of 19 amino acids. Germline V CDR1 and CDR2: PRHDT, FYEKMQ (reference sequence). For the CDR3, the DNA is TGTGCCAGCAGTTCCCGCCGGGCCCAGACCGTAAAAAGCACAGATACGCAGTATTTT. Protein sequence: CASSSRRAQTVKSTDTQYF.

The V gene is TRBV5-1, the J gene TRBJ2-1; D is perhaps TRBD1 (6 bases). The CDR3 loop spans 15 amino acids. Trimming removed 0 bases from V and 6 bases from J, with 13 bases in between. In germline, CDR1 is SGHRS, CDR2 YFSETQ. The CDR3: CASSLDLRGVNEQFF. The CDR3 DNA is TGCGCCAGCAGCTTGGACCTCAGGGGAGTCAATGAGCAGTTCTTC.

This clonotype was observed at least ten times. The rearrangement joins TRBV6-2 or TRBV6-3 to TRBJ2-5, with 7 bases aligning to TRBD2. The CDR3 runs to 15 residues. V trimming: 0 bases; J trimming: 1 base; junction bases outside the gene matches: 2. Germline lookup yields CDR1 MNHEY and CDR2 SVGEGT. CDR3 sequence reads: CASSYSASGQETQYF. The CDR3 DNA sequence: TGTGCCAGCAGTTACTCGGCTAGCGGCCAAGAGACCCAGTACTTC.

The table lists this clonotype with many counts. This chain links TRBV12-5 with TRBJ1-1, with D possibly matching TRBD1 (6 bases). The CDR3 length is 14 residues. The germline V gene encodes CDR1 LGHNT and CDR2 FRNRAP. Trimming left V 5 bases short and J 1 base short, with 11 bases between. CDR3 protein: CASGPQGGNTEAFF. Written as DNA, the CDR3 is TGTGCTAGTGGTCCCCAAGGGGGGAACACTGAAGCTTTCTTT.

This clonotype was counted between two and nine times. The chain employs TRBV7-2 and TRBJ2-1; 7 bases match TRBD2. The CDR3 has 15 amino acids. The V gene end was trimmed by 3 bases and the J gene end by 10 bases; junction bases not matched to a gene: 12. In germline, CDR1 is SGHTA, CDR2 FQGNSA. CDR3 sequence: CASSFPGGSSREQFF. CDR3 nucleotides: TGTGCCAGCAGCTTTCCGGGGGGATCTTCTCGAGAGCAGTTCTTC.

This clonotype was observed many times. V is TRBV5-4 and J is TRBJ1-1; D might be TRBD1 (5 bases). Trimming pared 7 bases from V and 2 bases from J, leaving 12 bases between. The CDR3 contains 13 residues. Germline CDR1 reads SGHNT; CDR2 reads YYREEE (reference sequence). The CDR3 reads CASGMGVNTEAFF. The DNA for the CDR3 is TGTGCCAGCGGAATGGGGGTAAACACTGAAGCTTTCTTT.

This clonotype was seen more than once but under ten times. This chain connects TRBV7-9 to TRBJ2-7; D not resolved. This CDR3 spans 16 amino acids. The V end was cut by 5 bases, the J end by 0 bases, with 17 bases between. Looked up from germline, CDR1 is SEHNR and CDR2 is FQNEAQ (reference sequence). In nucleotides, the CDR3 is TGTGCCAGCAGCCACAGAACCGACATCAGCTCCTACGAGCAGTACTTC. Protein sequence: CASSHRTDISSYEQYF.